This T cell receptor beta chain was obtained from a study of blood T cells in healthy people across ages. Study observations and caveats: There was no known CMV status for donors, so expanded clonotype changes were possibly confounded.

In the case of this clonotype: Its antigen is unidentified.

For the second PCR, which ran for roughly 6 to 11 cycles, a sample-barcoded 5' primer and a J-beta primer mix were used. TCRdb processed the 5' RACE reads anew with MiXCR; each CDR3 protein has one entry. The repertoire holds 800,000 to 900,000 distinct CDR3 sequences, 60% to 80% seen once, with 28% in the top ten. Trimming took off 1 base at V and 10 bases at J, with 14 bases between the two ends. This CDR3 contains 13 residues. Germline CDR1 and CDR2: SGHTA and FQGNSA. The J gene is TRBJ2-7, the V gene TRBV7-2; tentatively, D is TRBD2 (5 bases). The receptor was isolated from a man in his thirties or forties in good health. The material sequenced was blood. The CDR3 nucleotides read TGTGCCAGCAGCTTAGGGGCGCGGGTTACCCAGTACTTC. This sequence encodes CASSLGARVTQYF.